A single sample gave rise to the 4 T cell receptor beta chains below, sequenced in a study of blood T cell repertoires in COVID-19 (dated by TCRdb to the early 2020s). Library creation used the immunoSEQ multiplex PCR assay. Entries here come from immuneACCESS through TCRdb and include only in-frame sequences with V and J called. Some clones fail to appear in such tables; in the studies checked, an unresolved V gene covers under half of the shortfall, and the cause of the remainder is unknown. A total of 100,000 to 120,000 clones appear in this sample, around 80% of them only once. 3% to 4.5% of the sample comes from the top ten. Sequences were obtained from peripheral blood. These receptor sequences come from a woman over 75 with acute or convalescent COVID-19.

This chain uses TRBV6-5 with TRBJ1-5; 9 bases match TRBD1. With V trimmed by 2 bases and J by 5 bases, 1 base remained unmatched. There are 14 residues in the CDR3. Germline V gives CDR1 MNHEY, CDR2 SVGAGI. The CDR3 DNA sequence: TGTGCCAGCAGTTACCGGACAGGGGATCAGCCCCAGCATTTT. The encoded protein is CASSYRTGDQPQHF.

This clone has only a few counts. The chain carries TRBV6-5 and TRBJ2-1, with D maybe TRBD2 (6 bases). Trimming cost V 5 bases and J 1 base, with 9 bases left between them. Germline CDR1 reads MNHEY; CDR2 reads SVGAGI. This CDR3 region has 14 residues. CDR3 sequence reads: CASSRGDSYNEQFF. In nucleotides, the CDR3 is TGTGCCAGCAGTCGCGGGGATTCCTACAATGAGCAGTTCTTC.

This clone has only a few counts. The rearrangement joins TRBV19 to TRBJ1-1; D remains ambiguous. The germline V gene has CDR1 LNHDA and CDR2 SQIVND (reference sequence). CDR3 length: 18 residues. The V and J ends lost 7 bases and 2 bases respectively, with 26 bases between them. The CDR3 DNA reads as TGTGCCAGTATTGGGCAGGCGGGCTTTCAATTTGGAAACACTGAAGCTTTCTTT. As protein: CASIGQAGFQFGNTEAFF.

The CDR3 is CASSLLGQGLNTEAFF. The CDR3 region has the DNA TGTGCCAGCAGCCTATTAGGACAGGGATTGAACACTGAAGCTTTCTTT. J is TRBJ1-1 and V is TRBV5-6; 8 nucleotides line up with TRBD1. With 4 bases clipped from V and 0 bases from J, the junction kept 8 bases outside the gene matches. Looked up from germline, CDR1 is SGHDT and CDR2 is YYEEEE. The CDR3 extends over 16 amino acids.